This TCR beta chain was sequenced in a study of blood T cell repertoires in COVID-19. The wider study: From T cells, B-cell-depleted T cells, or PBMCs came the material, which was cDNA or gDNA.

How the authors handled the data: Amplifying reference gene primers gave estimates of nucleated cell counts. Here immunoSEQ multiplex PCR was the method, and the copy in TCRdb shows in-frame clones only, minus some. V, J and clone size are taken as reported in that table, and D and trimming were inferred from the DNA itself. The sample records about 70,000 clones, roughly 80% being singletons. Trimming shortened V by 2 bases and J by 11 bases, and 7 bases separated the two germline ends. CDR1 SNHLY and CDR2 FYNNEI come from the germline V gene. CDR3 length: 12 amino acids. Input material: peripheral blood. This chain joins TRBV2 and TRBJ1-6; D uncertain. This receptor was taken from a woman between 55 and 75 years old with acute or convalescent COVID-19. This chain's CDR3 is CASSESAAPLHF. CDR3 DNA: TGTGCCAGCAGTGAATCTGCAGCACCCCTCCACTTT. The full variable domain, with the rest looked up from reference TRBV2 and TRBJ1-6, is EPEVTQTPSHQVTQMGQEVILRCVPISNHLYFYWYRQILGQKVEFLVSFYNNEISEKSEIFDDQFSVERPDGSNFTLKIRSTKLEDSAMYFCASSESAAPLHFGNGTRLTVT.